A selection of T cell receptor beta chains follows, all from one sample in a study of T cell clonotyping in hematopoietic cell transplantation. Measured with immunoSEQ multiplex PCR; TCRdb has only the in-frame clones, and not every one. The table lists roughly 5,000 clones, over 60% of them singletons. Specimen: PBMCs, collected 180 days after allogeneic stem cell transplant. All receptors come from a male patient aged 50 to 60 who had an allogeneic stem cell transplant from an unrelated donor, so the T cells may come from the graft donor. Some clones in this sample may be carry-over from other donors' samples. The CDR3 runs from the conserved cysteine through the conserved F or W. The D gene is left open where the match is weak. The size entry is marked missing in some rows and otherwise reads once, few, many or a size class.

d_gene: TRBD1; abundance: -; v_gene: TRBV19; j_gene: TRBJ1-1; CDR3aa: CASSLDRGQIGQNTEAFF; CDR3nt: TGTGCCAGTAGTCTGGACAGGGGGCAAATCGGCCAGAACACTGAAGCTTTCTTT
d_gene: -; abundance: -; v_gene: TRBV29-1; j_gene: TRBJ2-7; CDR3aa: CSVAQGGTIYEQYF; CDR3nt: TGCAGCGTTGCCCAGGGGGGGACTATATACGAGCAGTACTTC
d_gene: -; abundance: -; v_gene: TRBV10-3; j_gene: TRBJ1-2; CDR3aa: CAISESAITPEGYQGYTF; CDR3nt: TGTGCCATCAGTGAGTCGGCCATCACACCTGAGGGATACCAGGGCTACACCTTC
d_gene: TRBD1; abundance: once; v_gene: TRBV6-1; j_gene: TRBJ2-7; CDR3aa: CASRMQGQSYEQYF; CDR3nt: TGTGCCAGCAGGATGCAGGGACAGTCCTACGAGCAGTACTTC
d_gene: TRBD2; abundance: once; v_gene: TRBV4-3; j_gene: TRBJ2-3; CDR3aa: CASSQEPTASGGNTDTQYF; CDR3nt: TGCGCCAGCAGCCAAGAGCCGACGGCTAGCGGGGGAAACACAGATACGCAGTATTTT
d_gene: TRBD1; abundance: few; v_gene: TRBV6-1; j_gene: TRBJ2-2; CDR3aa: CASSEPGQGNTGELFF; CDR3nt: TGTGCCAGCAGCGAACCGGGACAGGGGAACACCGGGGAGCTGTTTTTT
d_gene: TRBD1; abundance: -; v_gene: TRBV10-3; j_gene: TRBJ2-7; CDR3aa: CASAPGQGPHEQYF; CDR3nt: TGTGCCTCTGCGCCGGGACAGGGTCCCCACGAGCAGTACTTC
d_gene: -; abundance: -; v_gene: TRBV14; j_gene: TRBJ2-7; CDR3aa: CASSQTGATSRGARGKQYF; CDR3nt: TGTGCCAGCAGCCAAACGGGAGCCACTTCGAGGGGGGCGCGGGGGAAGCAGTACTTC
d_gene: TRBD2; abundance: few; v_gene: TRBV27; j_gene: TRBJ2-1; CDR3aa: CASSSTSEDEQFF; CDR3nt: TGTGCCAGCAGTTCCACTAGCGAAGATGAGCAGTTCTTC
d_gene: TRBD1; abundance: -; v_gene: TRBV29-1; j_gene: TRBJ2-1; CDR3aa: CSVADRGNEQFF; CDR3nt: TGCAGCGTTGCTGACAGGGGGAATGAGCAGTTCTTC
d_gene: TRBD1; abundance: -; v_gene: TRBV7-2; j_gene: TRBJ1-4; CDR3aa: CASSSRTGGRKLFF; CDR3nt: TGTGCCAGCAGCTCGCGGACAGGGGGAAGAAAACTGTTTTTT